The rows below give T cell receptor beta chains drawn from one sample of a study of T-cell memory formation after mild COVID-19. TCRdb called the 5' RACE reads again in MiXCR, with one record for every CDR3 protein. Of roughly 130,000 distinct CDR3 sequences listed, about 5.9% were seen once; the top ten hold roughly 2%. Material: PBMCs or a T cell subset sorted from them (not recorded which). These receptors all stem from an adult woman who had mild COVID-19 (a few samples of this study predate the infection). Cell type and time point are not known. Both conserved end residues are part of each CDR3. The D gene is left open where the match is weak. Size values are once, few and many counts, or a class for expanded clones, and some rows have none.

D,J,V,size,CDR3,DNA
.,TRBJ2-1,TRBV12-3/TRBV12-4,many,CASSLLETGHNEQFF,TGTGCCAGCAGTTTACTAGAGACAGGACACAATGAGCAGTTCTTC
.,TRBJ1-2,TRBV4-1,few,CASSQGRAWGARGYTF,TGCGCCAGCAGCCAGGGGCGGGCGTGGGGGGCCAGGGGCTACACCTTC
.,TRBJ2-7,TRBV7-2,many,CASSSWGFNYEQYF,TGTGCCAGCAGCTCCTGGGGATTTAACTACGAGCAGTACTTC
.,TRBJ2-1,TRBV24-1,many,CATSAPDSSSYNEQFF,TGTGCCACCAGTGCCCCGGACTCCTCCTCCTACAATGAGCAGTTCTTC
.,TRBJ1-2,TRBV29-1,many,CSVWTESYGYTF,TGCAGCGTCTGGACAGAAAGCTATGGCTACACCTTC
.,TRBJ1-1,TRBV30,few,CAWSPSGRNTEAFF,TGTGCCTGGAGTCCCTCGGGACGGAACACTGAAGCTTTCTTT
.,TRBJ1-4,TRBV7-9,few,CASSSTEKLFF,TGTGCCAGCAGCTCGACCGAAAAACTGTTTTTT
.,TRBJ2-1,TRBV12-3/TRBV12-4,many,CASSLPGFGEQFF,TGTGCCAGCAGTTTACCCGGGTTTGGTGAGCAGTTCTTC
.,TRBJ2-2,TRBV5-1,few,CASRSEAVNTGELFF,TGCGCCAGCAGAAGCGAAGCTGTAAACACCGGGGAGCTGTTTTTT
TRBD1,TRBJ1-1,TRBV12-5,.,CASGLSDRENTEAFF,TGTGCTAGTGGCCTTTCCGACAGGGAGAACACTGAAGCTTTCTTT
.,TRBJ1-2,TRBV7-9,.,CASSFQWTVTNYGYTF,TGTGCCAGCAGCTTTCAGTGGACCGTGACTAACTATGGCTACACCTTC
.,TRBJ1-6,TRBV12-3/TRBV12-4,few,CASSYEGERGSPLHF,TGTGCCAGCAGTTATGAGGGGGAGAGAGGTTCACCCCTCCACTTT
.,TRBJ1-1,TRBV6-5,many,CASSYRTSGMNTEAFF,TGTGCCAGCAGTTACAGAACTTCAGGTATGAACACTGAAGCTTTCTTT
.,TRBJ2-5,TRBV25-1,.,CASREGSETQYF,TGTGCCAGCAGGGAGGGATCAGAGACCCAGTACTTC